This T cell receptor (beta chain) stems from a study of blood T cell repertoires in COVID-19. Clones were sequenced by immunoSEQ multiplex PCR, and TCRdb holds only the in-frame ones, with some missing. The sample records about half a million clones, 80% to 90% being singletons. After removal of 6 bases from V and 4 bases from J, the junction contained 2 bases not matched to a gene. There are 14 residues in the CDR3. Germline V gives CDR1 LNHDA, CDR2 SQIVND (reference sequence). The sequencing input was PBMCs or T cells enriched from blood (not recorded which). The chain employs TRBV19 and TRBJ2-3; 12 bases fit TRBD2. This clonotype originated in a woman in her sixties who had recovered from COVID-19. The CDR3 here is CASSRLAGADTQYF. The CDR3 DNA sequence: TGTGCCAGTAGCCGACTAGCGGGGGCAGATACGCAGTATTTT.